The rows below give T cell receptor beta chains drawn from one sample of a study of shared clonotypes between healthy human individuals. Repertoires were generated with immunoSEQ multiplex PCR, while TCRdb's copy carries only in-frame clones and drops some. This table holds around 1.9 million clones, roughly 93% found once. Sample: naive CD8+ T cells from PBMCs. The receptor set was obtained from a man younger than 35 in good health. Some clones in this sample may be carry-over from other donors' samples. Both conserved end residues are part of each CDR3. A D gene is named only where the DNA matches it firmly. Not all rows give a size; the values are once, few, many and, for expanded clones, a class.

abundance: once; d_gene: TRBD2; len: 15; v_gene: TRBV7-3; j_gene: TRBJ2-1; CDR3nt: TGTGCCAGCAGCCTAACTAGCGGCCCTCTCAATGAGCAGTTCTTC; CDR3aa: CASSLTSGPLNEQFF
abundance: -; d_gene: -; len: 13; v_gene: TRBV10-3; j_gene: TRBJ2-2; CDR3nt: TGTGCCATCAGTGAAGAGAACACCGGGGAGCTGTTTTTT; CDR3aa: CAISEENTGELFF
abundance: -; d_gene: TRBD2; len: 16; v_gene: TRBV11-2; j_gene: TRBJ2-1; CDR3nt: TGTGCCAGCAGCTTAGATATAGCGGGCTCATACAATGAGCAGTTCTTC; CDR3aa: CASSLDIAGSYNEQFF
abundance: -; d_gene: TRBD1; len: 15; v_gene: TRBV6-1; j_gene: TRBJ2-7; CDR3nt: TGTGCCAGCAGTGAAGCACGGACAGGGCTATACGAGCAGTACTTC; CDR3aa: CASSEARTGLYEQYF
abundance: -; d_gene: -; len: 14; v_gene: TRBV7-8; j_gene: TRBJ2-7; CDR3nt: TGTGCCAGCAGCAGACAGTCCCCCCTCTACGAGCAGTACTTC; CDR3aa: CASSRQSPLYEQYF
abundance: -; d_gene: TRBD1; len: 14; v_gene: TRBV9; j_gene: TRBJ1-1; CDR3nt: TGTGCCAGCAGCACCGGACAGGGGTTGACTGAAGCTTTCTTT; CDR3aa: CASSTGQGLTEAFF
abundance: -; d_gene: -; len: 16; v_gene: TRBV5-1; j_gene: TRBJ2-1; CDR3nt: TGCGCCAGCAGCTTGTACGGGGGAGTCTTGGCCAATGAGCAGTTCTTC; CDR3aa: CASSLYGGVLANEQFF
abundance: once; d_gene: -; len: 15; v_gene: TRBV10-2; j_gene: TRBJ1-1; CDR3nt: TGCGCCAGCAGTGATTATACAGGGCCTAACACTGAAGCTTTCTTT; CDR3aa: CASSDYTGPNTEAFF
abundance: -; d_gene: TRBD2; len: 16; v_gene: TRBV9; j_gene: TRBJ2-1; CDR3nt: TGTGCCAGCAGCCCCAGCGGGGGGATAAGCTACAATGAGCAGTTCTTC; CDR3aa: CASSPSGGISYNEQFF
abundance: -; d_gene: -; len: 13; v_gene: TRBV7-6; j_gene: TRBJ2-2; CDR3nt: TGTGCCAGCAGCTTAGGGTACCCCCAGGAGCTGTTTTTT; CDR3aa: CASSLGYPQELFF
abundance: -; d_gene: -; len: 13; v_gene: TRBV6-1; j_gene: TRBJ1-2; CDR3nt: TGTGCCAGCAGTGGCCGGGGGTTCTATGGCTACACCTTC; CDR3aa: CASSGRGFYGYTF
abundance: few; d_gene: TRBD2; len: 15; v_gene: TRBV5-1; j_gene: TRBJ2-1; CDR3nt: TGCGCCAGCAGCTTGGGACTAGCGGGATACAATGAGCAGTTCTTC; CDR3aa: CASSLGLAGYNEQFF
abundance: few; d_gene: -; len: 11; v_gene: TRBV7-9; j_gene: TRBJ1-1; CDR3nt: TGTGCCAGCAGTCCCGCCACTGAAGCTTTCTTT; CDR3aa: CASSPATEAFF
abundance: -; d_gene: -; len: 12; v_gene: TRBV7-9; j_gene: TRBJ2-7; CDR3nt: TGTGCCAGCAGCCCCGCGGGTGCCGAGCAGTACTTC; CDR3aa: CASSPAGAEQYF
abundance: -; d_gene: -; len: 13; v_gene: TRBV7-9; j_gene: TRBJ2-7; CDR3nt: TGTGCCAGCAGCCCAACTTCGGGCTACGAGCAGTACTTC; CDR3aa: CASSPTSGYEQYF
abundance: -; d_gene: TRBD1; len: 14; v_gene: TRBV27; j_gene: TRBJ2-7; CDR3nt: TGTGCCAGCAGTCCTCAACAGGGGGCGGATGAGCAGTACTTC; CDR3aa: CASSPQQGADEQYF
abundance: -; d_gene: -; len: 15; v_gene: TRBV28; j_gene: TRBJ2-6; CDR3nt: TGTGCCAGCAGGGACAGACCCTCTGGGGCCAACGTCCTGACTTTC; CDR3aa: CASRDRPSGANVLTF
abundance: -; d_gene: TRBD2; len: 16; v_gene: TRBV27; j_gene: TRBJ2-7; CDR3nt: TGTGCCAGCACAGAAGGCCTAGCGGGAGGCTCCTACGAGCAGTACTTC; CDR3aa: CASTEGLAGGSYEQYF
abundance: -; d_gene: -; len: 11; v_gene: TRBV29-1; j_gene: TRBJ1-1; CDR3nt: TGCAGCGTCTTGTGGGGTACTGAAGCTTTCTTT; CDR3aa: CSVLWGTEAFF
abundance: once; d_gene: -; len: 12; v_gene: TRBV29-1; j_gene: TRBJ2-7; CDR3nt: TGCAGCGTAGTACTAGAGGTCTACGAGCAGTACTTC; CDR3aa: CSVVLEVYEQYF
abundance: -; d_gene: -; len: 13; v_gene: TRBV27; j_gene: TRBJ2-2; CDR3nt: TGTGCCAGCAGTTTAGCCGGCACCGGGGAGCTGTTTTTT; CDR3aa: CASSLAGTGELFF
abundance: -; d_gene: TRBD2; len: 16; v_gene: TRBV7-9; j_gene: TRBJ2-2; CDR3nt: TGTGCCAGCAGCTTACAGGCTAGCGGGAACACCGGGGAGCTGTTTTTT; CDR3aa: CASSLQASGNTGELFF
abundance: -; d_gene: TRBD2; len: 16; v_gene: TRBV10-2; j_gene: TRBJ2-4; CDR3nt: TGCGCCAGCAGCGATGGACTAGCGGGAGCCAAAAACATTCAGTACTTC; CDR3aa: CASSDGLAGAKNIQYF
abundance: -; d_gene: TRBD2; len: 14; v_gene: TRBV7-9; j_gene: TRBJ2-7; CDR3nt: TGTGCCAGCAGCCCCGGCGGGAGGGGCAACGAGCAGTACTTC; CDR3aa: CASSPGGRGNEQYF
abundance: -; d_gene: TRBD1; len: 16; v_gene: TRBV28; j_gene: TRBJ2-7; CDR3nt: TGTGCCAGCAGTTTGGGCAGGGGGCTGTACTCCTACGAGCAGTACTTC; CDR3aa: CASSLGRGLYSYEQYF
abundance: -; d_gene: TRBD1; len: 15; v_gene: TRBV4-1; j_gene: TRBJ1-5; CDR3nt: TGCGCCAGCAGCCCCCGACAGGGGAGCAATCAGCCCCAGCATTTT; CDR3aa: CASSPRQGSNQPQHF